Listed here are 2 T cell receptor beta chains from one sample, sequenced in a study of Ad26.COV2.S vaccination and SARS-CoV-2 variants. Data came from immunoSEQ multiplex PCR; TCRdb stores just in-frame clones and leaves some out. This sample has 300,000 to 400,000 clones, with about nine tenths found just once. Treatment specified: 19 received Ad26.COV2.S at low or high dose, single or two shots; 5 received placebo; per-sample allocation not given. Sampling occurred on day 63 after the first vaccine or placebo injection. This specimen was peripheral blood, taken in a trial of Ad26.COV2.S vaccine versus placebo. The source is a person aged 18-60 years who received the Ad26.COV2.S COVID-19 vaccine or a placebo.

The V and J genes are TRBV9 and TRBJ1-3; 7 bases align to TRBD1. This CDR3 has 14 residues. Trimming removed 2 bases from V and 8 bases from J; junction bases left unmatched: 7. Germline CDR1 is SGDLS and CDR2 is YYNGEE. CDR3 in DNA: TGTGCCAGCAGCGTTACAGGGGATGAAGACACCATATATTTT. Translated: CASSVTGDEDTIYF.

The chain employs TRBV20-1 and TRBJ1-4; D unclear. Germline-derived CDR1 and CDR2 are DFQATT and SNEGSKA (reference sequence). The CDR3 length is 12 residues. V lost 3 bases and J lost 5, with 7 bases in between. Here the CDR3 DNA reads TGCAGTGCTAGTCGCCAGAATGAAAAACTGTTTTTT. This gives the protein CSASRQNEKLFF.